One sample yielded the 6 T cell receptor beta chains listed below, sequenced in a study of T cell clusters in autoimmune cytopenias (dated by TCRdb to the late 2010s). TRB amplification used about 260 ng of peripheral blood genomic DNA, 30,000 to 40,000 genome equivalents, per sample. Sequencing instrument: Illumina MiSeq. TRB rearrangements were amplified by multiplex PCR following a touch-down protocol, with the TRB-A and TRB-B primer pools mixed in one tube. The reads went through TCRdb reprocessing, and each CDR3 protein sequence gets one entry with no DNA. The table kept for this sample lists about 4,800 distinct CDR3 sequences. The ten largest clonotypes hold 15% to 20% of the sample. Sequencing input: peripheral blood. These receptors were collected from a human donor with an autoimmune cytopenia or autoimmune hepatitis (not recorded which).

This clonotype is labeled medium-sized based on frequency. This rearrangement joins TRBV7-2 to TRBJ2-5; TCRdb's D call, TRBD2, is unchecked because there is no DNA. This CDR3 is built from 14 residues. The germline V gene has CDR1 SGHTA and CDR2 FQGNSA. The chain's CDR3 is CASSLVSGGETQYF.

The rearrangement uses TRBV27 and TRBJ1-1; TCRdb's D call of TRBD1 is untestable without DNA. Per the germline V gene, CDR1 is MNHEY and CDR2 is SMNVEV (reference sequence). The CDR3 extends over 13 amino acids. Here the CDR3 reads CASEGSTRTEAFF.

The chain is built from TRBV5-1 and TRBJ1-1. This CDR3 is built from 13 residues. Germline V gene lookup returns CDR1 SGHRS and CDR2 YFSETQ. The CDR3 loop is CASSFGGETEAFF.

This clonotype is labeled medium-sized based on frequency. CDR3 in amino acids: CASSTGEVGGYTF. This chain joins TRBV5-1 and TRBJ1-2; TCRdb lists TRBD1, though no DNA is available to test this call. This CDR3 region has 13 residues. Germline V gene lookup returns CDR1 SGHRS and CDR2 YFSETQ.

This clonotype is labeled medium-sized based on frequency. The chain is built from TRBV7-2 and TRBJ1-2; the TCRdb call, TRBD1, lacks DNA for checking. Germline V gene lookup returns CDR1 SGHTA and CDR2 FQGNSA. The CDR3 consists of 15 residues. The CDR3 spells CASSLAEGDRAGYTF. The full variable domain, in which reference TRBV7-2 and TRBJ1-2 provide the parts outside the CDR3, is GAGVSQSPSNKVTEKGKDVELRCDPISGHTALYWYRQSLGQGLEFLIYFQGNSAPDKSGLPSDRFSAERTGGSVSTLTIQRTQQEDSAVYLCASSLAEGDRAGYTFGSGTRLTVV.

This clonotype is medium-sized by frequency. The chain has TRBV12-3 or TRBV12-4 and TRBJ2-5; the D call from TCRdb, TRBD2, cannot be confirmed without DNA. CDR3 size: 13 residues. The CDR3 region is CASSRLAYETQYF.